Listed below are T cell receptor beta chains from one sample, sequenced in a study of regulatory T cells in long-lasting Graves disease. TCRdb ran MiXCR on the multiplex PCR reads and lists one entry per CDR3 protein. The sample yields about 470,000 distinct CDR3 sequences, less than 25% seen once. Material: peripheral blood mononuclear cells (PBMCs), obtained when the disease was refractory, from a patient treated with antithyroid drugs. The origin of the receptors is a female donor with Graves disease. Each CDR3 is given with its conserved first and last residue. D genes are given only for firm matches. A clone size is listed for some rows: how often the clone was seen (once, few, many), or a class if it is expanded.

j_call: TRBJ1-6
d_call: -
clone_size: many
v_call: TRBV3-1
cdr3_aa: CASSQVDNSPLHF
cdr3_nt: TGTGCCAGCAGCCAAGTTGATAATTCACCCCTCCACTTT

j_call: TRBJ2-7
d_call: TRBD1
clone_size: few
v_call: TRBV11-1
cdr3_aa: CASSLDRGSREQYF
cdr3_nt: TGTGCCAGCAGCTTGGACAGGGGGTCAAGGGAGCAGTACTTC

j_call: TRBJ2-7
d_call: -
clone_size: few
v_call: TRBV6-1
cdr3_aa: CASTPRGGKSYEQYF
cdr3_nt: TGTGCCAGCACCCCAAGGGGGGGGAAGTCCTACGAGCAGTACTTC

j_call: TRBJ1-2
d_call: -
clone_size: few
v_call: TRBV20-1
cdr3_aa: CSASPARVFNYGYTF
cdr3_nt: TGCAGTGCTAGTCCGGCCAGAGTCTTTAACTATGGCTACACCTTC

j_call: TRBJ1-1
d_call: -
clone_size: few
v_call: TRBV11-2
cdr3_aa: CASSLGPGAEAFF
cdr3_nt: TGTGCCAGCAGCTTAGGACCTGGGGCTGAAGCTTTCTTT

j_call: TRBJ2-7
d_call: -
clone_size: -
v_call: TRBV6-1
cdr3_aa: CASTGYPPSYEQYF
cdr3_nt: TGTGCCAGCACTGGTTACCCCCCCTCCTACGAGCAGTACTTC

j_call: TRBJ1-2
d_call: -
clone_size: -
v_call: TRBV27
cdr3_aa: CASSGLRGEGYTF
cdr3_nt: TGTGCCAGCAGCGGGCTGAGGGGGGAAGGCTACACCTTC

j_call: TRBJ2-2
d_call: TRBD2
clone_size: -
v_call: TRBV7-8
cdr3_aa: CASSSRLAVNTGELFF
cdr3_nt: TGTGCCAGCAGCTCCCGACTAGCGGTGAACACCGGGGAGCTGTTTTTT

j_call: TRBJ2-3
d_call: TRBD2
clone_size: -
v_call: TRBV19
cdr3_aa: CASSHGRGGRVSDTQYF
cdr3_nt: TGTGCCAGTAGTCATGGGAGAGGCGGGAGGGTTTCAGATACGCAGTATTTT

j_call: TRBJ2-1
d_call: TRBD2
clone_size: -
v_call: TRBV2
cdr3_aa: CASSAPGGGNEQFF
cdr3_nt: TGTGCCAGCAGTGCCCCGGGAGGAGGAAATGAGCAGTTCTTC

j_call: TRBJ2-7
d_call: -
clone_size: many
v_call: TRBV24-1
cdr3_aa: CATSGSPAFVRQYF
cdr3_nt: TGTGCCACCAGTGGCTCTCCCGCGTTCGTTCGACAGTACTTC

j_call: TRBJ2-1
d_call: -
clone_size: many
v_call: TRBV6-1
cdr3_aa: CASSTGTKYNEQFF
cdr3_nt: TGTGCCAGCAGCACCGGGACAAAATACAATGAGCAGTTCTTC

j_call: TRBJ2-1
d_call: -
clone_size: -
v_call: TRBV28
cdr3_aa: CASSPLPLVPRGNEQFF
cdr3_nt: TGTGCCAGCAGTCCCCTACCGCTAGTTCCACGGGGGAATGAGCAGTTCTTC

j_call: TRBJ2-7
d_call: TRBD2
clone_size: -
v_call: TRBV18
cdr3_aa: CASSPPTSGIHEQYF
cdr3_nt: TGTGCCAGCTCACCACCCACTAGCGGGATCCACGAGCAGTACTTC

j_call: TRBJ1-2
d_call: -
clone_size: many
v_call: TRBV28
cdr3_aa: CASSLLYRGGGDYGYTF
cdr3_nt: TGTGCCAGCAGTTTATTATATCGCGGAGGAGGTGACTATGGCTACACCTTC

j_call: TRBJ2-1
d_call: -
clone_size: -
v_call: TRBV28
cdr3_aa: CASTQVGGENEQFF
cdr3_nt: TGTGCCAGCACCCAGGTGGGGGGTGAAAATGAGCAGTTCTTC